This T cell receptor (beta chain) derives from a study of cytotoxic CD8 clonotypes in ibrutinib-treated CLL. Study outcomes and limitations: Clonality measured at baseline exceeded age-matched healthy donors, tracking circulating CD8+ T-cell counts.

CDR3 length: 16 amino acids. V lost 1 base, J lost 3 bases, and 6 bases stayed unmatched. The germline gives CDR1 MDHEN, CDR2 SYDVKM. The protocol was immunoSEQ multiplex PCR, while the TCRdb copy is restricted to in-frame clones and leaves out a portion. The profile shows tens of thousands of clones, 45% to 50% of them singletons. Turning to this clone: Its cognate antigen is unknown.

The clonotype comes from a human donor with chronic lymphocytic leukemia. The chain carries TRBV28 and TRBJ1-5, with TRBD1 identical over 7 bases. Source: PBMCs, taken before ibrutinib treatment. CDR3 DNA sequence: TGTGCCAGCAGTTTATTGACAGGGAACTCCAATCAGCCCCAGCATTTT. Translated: CASSLLTGNSNQPQHF.